Following are 20 T cell receptor beta chains from one sample sequenced in a study of STAT5B mutations in CD4+ large granular lymphocyte leukemia. TCRdb's copy holds only in-frame clones and misses some; the assay was immunoSEQ multiplex PCR. The sample lists approximately 35,000 clones; roughly 65% were seen once. The sequencing sample was made of CD4+ T cells from blood buffy coats. Source of these receptors: a human donor in good health.

The rearrangement links TRBV28 to TRBJ1-6; D unclear. The CDR3 runs to 14 residues. Trimming took 7 bases from V and 0 from J, leaving 7 bases between them. The germline gives CDR1 MDHEN, CDR2 SYDVKM. The CDR3 region has the DNA TGTGCCAGCACAGGTAGCTCCTATAATTCACCCCTCCACTTT. Translation: CASTGSSYNSPLHF.

The chain combines TRBV10-3 with TRBJ2-1; a possible D gene is TRBD1 (5 bases). CDR1 is ENHRY and CDR2 is SYGVKD in the germline V gene. This CDR3 contains 15 residues. Trimming took 6 bases from V and 0 from J, leaving 12 bases between them. CDR3 sequence reads: CAISPRQSSYNEQFF. DNA for the CDR3: TGTGCCATCAGCCCAAGACAGAGCTCCTACAATGAGCAGTTCTTC.

This clone came up a few times. The V call is TRBV7-2, the J call TRBJ1-6; no clear D gene. V lost 4 bases and J lost 12, with 10 bases in between. Germline V gene data show CDR1 as SGHTA and CDR2 as FQGNSA. The CDR3 consists of 12 residues. The CDR3 bases are TGTGCCAGCAGCTCCCCCAGGTTACCCCTCCACTTT. Encoded protein: CASSSPRLPLHF.

This chain joins TRBV9 and TRBJ1-1; tentatively, D is TRBD1 (6 bases). Trimming left V 1 base short and J 1 base short, with 11 bases between. The CDR3 consists of 15 residues. Germline V gene data show CDR1 as SGDLS and CDR2 as YYNGEE. CDR3 amino acids: CASSVLGGSNTEAFF. The CDR3 DNA reads TGTGCCAGCAGCGTATTGGGGGGCTCGAACACTGAAGCTTTCTTT.

The V and J genes are TRBV19 and TRBJ2-1; TRBD2 might be the D (5 bases). This CDR3 is built from 15 residues. Trimming shortened V by 3 bases and J by 7 bases, and 16 bases separated the two germline ends. Germline V gives CDR1 LNHDA, CDR2 SQIVND (reference sequence). The chain's CDR3 is CASSISGSRGNEQFF. The CDR3 coding sequence is TGTGCCAGTAGTATTTCTGGGAGCCGAGGGAATGAGCAGTTCTTC.

The CDR3 region has the DNA TGTGCCAGCAGCTTTGACAGGGCCGGGACCCAGTACTTC. Translation gives CASSFDRAGTQYF. V is TRBV7-2 and J is TRBJ2-5, with 7 nucleotides matching TRBD1. The germline gives CDR1 SGHTA, CDR2 FQGNSA. This CDR3 spans 13 amino acids. V dropped 3 bases and J dropped 7; count of bases not matched to a gene: 5.

The chain couples TRBV18 to TRBJ1-6; weak D call: TRBD1 (5 bases). The CDR3 is made up of 16 amino acids. The ends were cut back, 2 bases at V and 6 bases at J, with 14 bases in the middle. The germline CDR1 and CDR2 sequences are KGHSH and LQKENI. The CDR3 nucleotides are TGTGCCAGCTCACCAACCGGGACGGGAGGTAATTCACCCCTCCACTTT. Translating it yields CASSPTGTGGNSPLHF.

This clone was observed once. The chain is built from TRBV10-3 and TRBJ2-3; 11 bases are shared with TRBD2. CDR1 and CDR2 (germline): ENHRY, SYGVKD. J lost 4 bases, V lost 5 bases, and 11 bases had no gene match. There are 17 residues in the CDR3. This chain's CDR3 is CAISQHKLAGVADTQYF. CDR3 DNA sequence: TGTGCCATCAGTCAACACAAACTAGCGGGGGTGGCAGATACGCAGTATTTT.

The CDR3 nucleotides read TGTGCCAGCAGCTTTCAGGGACCGCTTTCGGGCGGCTACACCTTC. Translation: CASSFQGPLSGGYTF. The gene calls are TRBV11-2 and TRBJ1-2; D possibly corresponds to TRBD1 (5 bases). V was pared by 3 bases and J by 8 bases, with 19 bases between. CDR3 length equals 15 residues. Germline-derived CDR1 and CDR2 are SGHAT and FQNNGV.

V gene TRBV2 combines with J gene TRBJ1-4; 7 nucleotides line up with TRBD1. V was pared by 6 bases and J by 8 bases, with 12 bases of the junction left unmatched. Germline lookup yields CDR1 SNHLY and CDR2 FYNNEI. The CDR3 length is 15 residues. In DNA form, the CDR3 reads TGTGCCAGCAGGCGGGTTCAGGGGGGATACGAAAAACTGTTTTTT. Translated, it gives CASRRVQGGYEKLFF.

CDR3 in amino acids: CASSGGSGASQPQHF. Written as DNA, the CDR3 is TGTGCCAGCAGTGGGGGGTCGGGGGCTAGTCAGCCCCAGCATTTT. V and J are TRBV27 and TRBJ1-5; TRBD1 is a possible D gene (6 bases). Germline V gene sequence: CDR1 MNHEY, CDR2 SMNVEV (reference sequence). V shed 5 bases and J shed 6 bases, with 17 bases lying between them. This CDR3 has 15 amino acids.

This chain joins TRBV2 and TRBJ1-2; 7 nucleotides align to TRBD1. V shed 6 bases and J 2 bases; nucleotides not matched to a gene: 3. Germline assignment: CDR1 SNHLY and CDR2 FYNNEI. CDR3 length equals 13 residues. CDR3 sequence (DNA): TGTGCCAGCAGAACGGGACAGAACTATGGCTACACCTTC. As protein: CASRTGQNYGYTF.

This clone was recorded once. This chain joins TRBV5-1 and TRBJ1-2; tentatively, D is TRBD1 (5 bases). With 0 bases removed from V and 6 bases from J, the gap between germline ends came to 18 bases. CDR3 length equals 16 residues. Per the germline V gene, CDR1 is SGHRS and CDR2 is YFSETQ. The CDR3 here is CASSLGQSSAENGYTF. For the CDR3, the DNA is TGCGCCAGCAGCTTGGGACAGAGCTCCGCGGAGAATGGCTACACCTTC.

This clone has a handful of counts. The chain couples TRBV18 to TRBJ1-1, with D unresolved. The CDR3 is made up of 15 amino acids. Germline CDR1 reads KGHSH; CDR2 reads LQKENI. V was cut by 0 bases and J by 3 bases, with 11 bases left in between. The chain's CDR3 is CASSPPGVEYTEAFF. The CDR3 DNA follows: TGTGCCAGCTCACCACCCGGGGTGGAGTACACTGAAGCTTTCTTT.

This clone has a handful of counts. V usage is TRBV5-1 and J usage is TRBJ2-7; the D gene is possibly TRBD1 (6 bases). Looked up from germline, CDR1 is SGHRS and CDR2 is YFSETQ. This CDR3 is 14 amino acids long. Between the trimmed V and J ends, which lost 5 bases and 3 bases, there was a span of 15 bases. The CDR3 region has the DNA TGCGCCAGCAGTCCGGACAGAAGGTACTACGAGCAGTACTTC. It specifies CASSPDRRYYEQYF. The variable domain in full, completed from reference TRBV5-1 and TRBJ2-7, reads KAGVTQTPRYLIKTRGQQVTLSCSPISGHRSVSWYQQTPGQGLQFLFEYFSETQRNKGNFPGRFSGRQFSNSRSEMNVSTLELGDSALYLCASSPDRRYYEQYFGPGTRLTVT.

The genes are TRBV4-1 and TRBJ2-2; possibly TRBD1 for D (6 bases). From germline, CDR1 is MGHRA and CDR2 YSYEKL. The CDR3 consists of 16 residues. Between the trimmed V and J ends, which lost 1 base and 5 bases, there was a span of 14 bases. The DNA of the CDR3 is TGCGCCAGCAGCCAAGGATCCCAGGGGAAAACCGGGGAGCTGTTTTTT. Protein product: CASSQGSQGKTGELFF.

The V and J genes are TRBV10-3 and TRBJ2-2, with 10 bases lining up with TRBD2. Germline trimming cut 0 bases from V and 1 base from J; bases unmatched to any gene: 2. Germline V gene lookup returns CDR1 ENHRY and CDR2 SYGVKD. The CDR3 runs to 17 residues. The CDR3 DNA is TGTGCCATCAGTGAGTCGGCTAGCGGGGGGAACACCGGGGAGCTGTTTTTT. It yields the protein CAISESASGGNTGELFF.

The rearrangement links TRBV4-3 to TRBJ1-6; TRBD1 matches 9 bases. This CDR3 is built from 15 residues. Germline V gene sequence: CDR1 LGHNA, CDR2 YSLEER. The ends lost 4 bases at V and 7 bases at J; junction bases unmatched: 5. The CDR3 region has the DNA TGCGCCAGCAGCCTCCGGGACAGGGACAATTCACCCCTCCACTTT. Its translation is CASSLRDRDNSPLHF.

V usage is TRBV18 and J usage is TRBJ2-6, with 11 bases fitting TRBD1. V lost 3 bases to trimming and J lost 4 bases; unmatched junction nucleotides: 11. The CDR3 contains 19 residues. Germline V lookup: CDR1 KGHSH, CDR2 LQKENI. The CDR3 here is CASSPPPLGQGAGANVLTF. CDR3 nucleotides: TGTGCCAGCTCACCGCCGCCGCTCGGACAGGGGGCCGGGGCCAACGTCCTGACTTTC.

The chain combines TRBV7-8 with TRBJ1-2; D is unclear. The CDR3 loop spans 13 amino acids. V lost 5 bases, J lost 7 bases, and 14 bases lay in between. Germline-derived CDR1 and CDR2 are SGHVS and FQNEAQ. The CDR3 spells CASSALGRSGYTF. CDR3 nucleotides: TGTGCCAGCAGCGCCTTGGGGAGAAGTGGCTACACCTTC.